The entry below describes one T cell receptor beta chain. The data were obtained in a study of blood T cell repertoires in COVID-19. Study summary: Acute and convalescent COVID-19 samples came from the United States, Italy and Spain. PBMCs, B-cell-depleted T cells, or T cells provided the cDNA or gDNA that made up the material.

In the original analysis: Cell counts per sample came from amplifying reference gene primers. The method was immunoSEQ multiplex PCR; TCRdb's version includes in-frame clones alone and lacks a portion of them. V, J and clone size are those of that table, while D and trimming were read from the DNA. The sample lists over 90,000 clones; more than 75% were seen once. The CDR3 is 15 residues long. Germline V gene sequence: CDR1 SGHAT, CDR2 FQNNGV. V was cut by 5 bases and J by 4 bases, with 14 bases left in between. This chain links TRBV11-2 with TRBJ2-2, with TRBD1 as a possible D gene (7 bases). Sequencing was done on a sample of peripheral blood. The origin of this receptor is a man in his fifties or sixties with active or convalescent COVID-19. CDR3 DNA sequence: TGTGCCAGCAGCGGGAGACAGGGAGGCACCGGGGAGCTGTTTTTT. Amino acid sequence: CASSGRQGGTGELFF.